This section outlines one T cell receptor (beta chain) sequence together with its context. No antigen is known for it. The data stem from a study of shared clonotypes between healthy human individuals. General study results and limits: The expectation was that sequencing depth would affect clonotype sharing among donors. Larger estimated richness was generally seen in naive subsets than in memory subsets.

Replicate sorted-subset PCRs were loaded with 150 to 200 ng DNA, 30,000 or so T cell genomes. Method: immunoSEQ multiplex PCR; TCRdb's copy keeps in-frame clones and lacks some. This repertoire shows 2 million to 2.5 million clones, around 95% found once; its top ten account for around 0.13%. Per germline, CDR1 GTSNPN and CDR2 SVGIG (reference sequence). Losses at the gene ends were 8 bases for V and 3 bases for J; bases not matched to a gene: 7. This CDR3 comprises 12 residues. Donation came from healthy HIV-negative adults that had no recent acute infections or vaccinations. The clonotype comes from a man between 18 and 35 years old in good health. Source material: naive CD4+ T cells sorted from blood. Subset in this sample: CD45RA+ positively selected. V is TRBV30 and J is TRBJ2-7; 7 bases match TRBD1. CDR3 sequence: CAGRDSDYEQYF. The DNA for the CDR3 is TGTGCCGGCCGGGACAGCGACTACGAGCAGTACTTC.